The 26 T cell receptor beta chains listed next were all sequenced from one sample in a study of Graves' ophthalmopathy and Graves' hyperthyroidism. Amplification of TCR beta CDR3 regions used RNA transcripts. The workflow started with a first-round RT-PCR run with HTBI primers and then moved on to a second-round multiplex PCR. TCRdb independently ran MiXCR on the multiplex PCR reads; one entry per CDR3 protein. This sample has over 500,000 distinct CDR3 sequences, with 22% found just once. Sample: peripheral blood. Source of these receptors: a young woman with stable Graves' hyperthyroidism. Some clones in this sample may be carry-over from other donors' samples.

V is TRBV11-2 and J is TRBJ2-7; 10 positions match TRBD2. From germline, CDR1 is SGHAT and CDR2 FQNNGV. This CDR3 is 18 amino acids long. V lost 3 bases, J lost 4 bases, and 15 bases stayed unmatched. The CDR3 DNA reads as TGTGCCAGCAGCTTTCAGGGGTGGCTAGCGGGAGACGTATACGAGCAGTACTTC. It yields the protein CASSFQGWLAGDVYEQYF.

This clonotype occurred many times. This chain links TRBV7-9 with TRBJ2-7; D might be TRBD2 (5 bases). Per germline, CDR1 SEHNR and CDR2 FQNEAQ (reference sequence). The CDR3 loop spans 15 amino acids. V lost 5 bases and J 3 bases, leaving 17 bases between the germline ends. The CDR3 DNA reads TGTGCCAGCAGCCCCTACTGGGAGAGCCGCTACGAGCAGTACTTC. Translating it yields CASSPYWESRYEQYF.

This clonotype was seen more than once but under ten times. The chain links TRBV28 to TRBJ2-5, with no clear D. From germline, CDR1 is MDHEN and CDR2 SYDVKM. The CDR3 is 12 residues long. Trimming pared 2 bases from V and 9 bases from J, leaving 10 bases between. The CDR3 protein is CASSLVGKSQYF. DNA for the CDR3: TGTGCCAGCAGTTTAGTGGGGAAGTCCCAGTACTTC. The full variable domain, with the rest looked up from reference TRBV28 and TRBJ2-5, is DVKVTQSSRYLVKRTGEKVFLECVQDMDHENMFWYRQDPGLGLRLIYFSYDVKMKEKGDIPEGYSVSREKKERFSLILESASTNQTSMYLCASSLVGKSQYFGPGTRLLVL.

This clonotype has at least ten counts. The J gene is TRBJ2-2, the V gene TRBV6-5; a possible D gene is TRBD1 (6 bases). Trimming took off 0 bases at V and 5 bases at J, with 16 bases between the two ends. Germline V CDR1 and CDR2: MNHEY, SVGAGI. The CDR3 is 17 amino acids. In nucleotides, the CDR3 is TGTGCCAGCAGTTACTCGAGGGGGACGGTAACGACCGGGGAGCTGTTTTTT. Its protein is CASSYSRGTVTTGELFF.

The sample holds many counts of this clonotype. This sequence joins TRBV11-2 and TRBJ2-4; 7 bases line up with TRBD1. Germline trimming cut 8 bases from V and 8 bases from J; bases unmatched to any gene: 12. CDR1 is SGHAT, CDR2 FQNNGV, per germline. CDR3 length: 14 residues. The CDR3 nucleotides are TGTGCCAGCCCCTTCCCCGAGGGGGCGGACATTCAGTACTTC. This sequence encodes CASPFPEGADIQYF.

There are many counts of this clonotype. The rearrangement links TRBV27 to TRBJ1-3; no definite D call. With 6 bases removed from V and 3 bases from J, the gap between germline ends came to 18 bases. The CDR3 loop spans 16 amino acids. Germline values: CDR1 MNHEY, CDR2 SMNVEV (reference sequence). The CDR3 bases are TGTGCCAGCAGCCTTTCCGGGCCCTCTTTTGGAAACACCATATATTTT. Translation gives CASSLSGPSFGNTIYF.

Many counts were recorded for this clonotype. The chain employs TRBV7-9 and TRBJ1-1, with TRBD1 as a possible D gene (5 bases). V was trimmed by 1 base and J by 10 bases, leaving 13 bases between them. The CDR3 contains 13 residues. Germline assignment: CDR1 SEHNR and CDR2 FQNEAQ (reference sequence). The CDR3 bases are TGTGCCAGCAGCTTAGGACGGGGGGTCCCAGCTTTCTTT. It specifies CASSLGRGVPAFF.

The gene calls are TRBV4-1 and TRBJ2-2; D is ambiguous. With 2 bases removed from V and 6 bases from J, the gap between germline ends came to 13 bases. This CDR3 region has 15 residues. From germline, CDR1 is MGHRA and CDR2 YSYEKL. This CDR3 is CASSQRTTGAGELFF. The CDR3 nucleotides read TGCGCCAGCAGCCAAAGGACCACCGGTGCCGGGGAGCTGTTTTTT.

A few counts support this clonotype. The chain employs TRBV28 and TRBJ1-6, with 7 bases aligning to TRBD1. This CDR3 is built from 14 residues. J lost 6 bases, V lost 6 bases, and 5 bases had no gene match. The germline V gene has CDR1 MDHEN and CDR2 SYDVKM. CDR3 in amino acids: CASRPGDSNSPLHF. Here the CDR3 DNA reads TGTGCCAGCAGGCCGGGGGACAGTAATTCACCCCTCCACTTT.

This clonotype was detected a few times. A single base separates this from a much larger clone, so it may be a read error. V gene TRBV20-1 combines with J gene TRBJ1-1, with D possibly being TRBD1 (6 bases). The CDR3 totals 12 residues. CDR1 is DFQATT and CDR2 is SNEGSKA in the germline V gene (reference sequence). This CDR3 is CSEKTGFTEACF. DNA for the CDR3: TGCAGCGAAAAGACAGGATTCACTGAAGCTTGCTTT.

The CDR3: CASSQVGFGGYTF. The CDR3 DNA reads as TGTGCCAGCAGCCAAGTAGGGTTTGGCGGCTACACCTTC. This chain uses TRBV4-2 with TRBJ1-2; D gene unclear. Trimming pared 1 base from V and 8 bases from J, leaving 11 bases between. The V gene's germline CDR1 is LGHNA and CDR2 YNFKEQ. This CDR3 is built from 13 residues.

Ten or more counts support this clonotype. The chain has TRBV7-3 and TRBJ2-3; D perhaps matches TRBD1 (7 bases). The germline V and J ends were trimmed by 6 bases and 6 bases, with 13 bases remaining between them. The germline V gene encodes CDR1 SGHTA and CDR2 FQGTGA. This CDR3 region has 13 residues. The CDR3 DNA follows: TGTGCCAGCAGTCAGGAGGGGGCGGATACGCAGTATTTT. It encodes CASSQEGADTQYF.

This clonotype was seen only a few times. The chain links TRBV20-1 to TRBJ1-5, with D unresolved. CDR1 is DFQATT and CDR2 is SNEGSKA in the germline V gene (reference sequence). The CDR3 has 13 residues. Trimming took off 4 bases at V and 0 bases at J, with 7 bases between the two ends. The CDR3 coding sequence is TGCAGTGCTACTATAAATAGCAATCAGCCCCAGCATTTT. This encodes CSATINSNQPQHF.

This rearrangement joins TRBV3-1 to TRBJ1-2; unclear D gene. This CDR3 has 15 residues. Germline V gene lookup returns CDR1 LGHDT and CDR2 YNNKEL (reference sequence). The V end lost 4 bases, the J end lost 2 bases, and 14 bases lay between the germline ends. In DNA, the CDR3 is TGTGCCAGCAGCCTAGCACATGACATCAACTATGGCTACACCTTC. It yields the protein CASSLAHDINYGYTF.

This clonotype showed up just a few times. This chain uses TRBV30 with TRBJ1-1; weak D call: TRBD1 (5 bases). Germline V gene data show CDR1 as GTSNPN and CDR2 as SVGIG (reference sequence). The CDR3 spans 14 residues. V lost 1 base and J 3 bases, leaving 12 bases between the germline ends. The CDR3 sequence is CAWSGGSVDTEAFF. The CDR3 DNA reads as TGTGCCTGGAGTGGGGGGTCAGTAGACACTGAAGCTTTCTTT.

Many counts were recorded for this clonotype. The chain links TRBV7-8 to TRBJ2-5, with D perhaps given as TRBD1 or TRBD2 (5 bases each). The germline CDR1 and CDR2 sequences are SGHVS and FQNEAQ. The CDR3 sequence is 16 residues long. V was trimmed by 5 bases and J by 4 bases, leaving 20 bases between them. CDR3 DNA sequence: TGTGCCAGCAGCCTGCCCCGTCTCGGGGCGAGAGAGACCCAGTACTTC. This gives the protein CASSLPRLGARETQYF.

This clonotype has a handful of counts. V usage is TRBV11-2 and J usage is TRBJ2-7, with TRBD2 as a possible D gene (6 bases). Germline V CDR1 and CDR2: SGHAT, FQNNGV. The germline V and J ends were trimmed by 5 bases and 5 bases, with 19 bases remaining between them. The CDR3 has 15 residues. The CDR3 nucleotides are TGTGCCAGCAGCCCCCCAGGAGGGGTGATCAACGAGCAGTACTTC. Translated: CASSPPGGVINEQYF.

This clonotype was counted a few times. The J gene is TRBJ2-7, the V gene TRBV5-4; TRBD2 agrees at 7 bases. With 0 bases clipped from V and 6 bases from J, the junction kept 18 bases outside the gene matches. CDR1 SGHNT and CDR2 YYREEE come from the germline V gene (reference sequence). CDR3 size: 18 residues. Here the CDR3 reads CASSLGSGGPRGVVEQYF. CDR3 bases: TGTGCCAGCAGCTTGGGTTCTGGGGGTCCCCGGGGGGTTGTCGAGCAGTACTTC. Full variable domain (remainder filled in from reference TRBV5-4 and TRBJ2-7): ETGVTQSPTHLIKTRGQQVTLRCSSQSGHNTVSWYQQALGQGPQFIFQYYREEENGRGNFPPRFSGLQFPNYSSELNVNALELDDSALYLCASSLGSGGPRGVVEQYFGPGTRLTVT.

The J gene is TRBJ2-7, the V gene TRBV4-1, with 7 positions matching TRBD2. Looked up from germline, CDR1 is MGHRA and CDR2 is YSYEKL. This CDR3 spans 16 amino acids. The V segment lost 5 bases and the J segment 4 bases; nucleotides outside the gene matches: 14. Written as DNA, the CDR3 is TGCGCCAGCAGCTCCTTCGGAACGGGGGGAGAGTACGAGCAGTACTTC. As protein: CASSSFGTGGEYEQYF.

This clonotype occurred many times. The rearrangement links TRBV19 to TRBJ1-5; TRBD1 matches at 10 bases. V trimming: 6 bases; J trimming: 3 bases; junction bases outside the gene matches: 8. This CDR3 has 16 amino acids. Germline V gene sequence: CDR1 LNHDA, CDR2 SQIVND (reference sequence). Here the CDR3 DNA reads TGTGCCAGTAGCCCTTACGACAGGGGGCTCAATCAGCCCCAGCATTTT. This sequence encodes CASSPYDRGLNQPQHF.

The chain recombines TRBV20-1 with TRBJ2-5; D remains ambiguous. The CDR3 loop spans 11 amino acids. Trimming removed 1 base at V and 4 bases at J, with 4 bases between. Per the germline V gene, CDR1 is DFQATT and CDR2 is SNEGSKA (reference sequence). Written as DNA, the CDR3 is TGCAGTGCTAGAGCGACAGAGACCCAGTACTTC. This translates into CSARATETQYF.

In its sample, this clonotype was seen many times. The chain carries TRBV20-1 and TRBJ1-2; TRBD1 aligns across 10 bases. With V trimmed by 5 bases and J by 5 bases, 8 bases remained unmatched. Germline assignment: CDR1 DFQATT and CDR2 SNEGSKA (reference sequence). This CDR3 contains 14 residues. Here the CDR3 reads CSAPAGQGLYGYTF. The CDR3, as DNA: TGCAGTGCTCCCGCGGGACAGGGGCTTTATGGCTACACCTTC.

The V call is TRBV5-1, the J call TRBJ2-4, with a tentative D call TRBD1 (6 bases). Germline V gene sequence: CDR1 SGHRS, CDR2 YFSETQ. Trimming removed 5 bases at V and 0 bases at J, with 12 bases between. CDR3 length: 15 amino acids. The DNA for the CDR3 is TGCGCCAGCAGTAAGGACAGCCTAGCCAAAAACATTCAGTACTTC. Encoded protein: CASSKDSLAKNIQYF.

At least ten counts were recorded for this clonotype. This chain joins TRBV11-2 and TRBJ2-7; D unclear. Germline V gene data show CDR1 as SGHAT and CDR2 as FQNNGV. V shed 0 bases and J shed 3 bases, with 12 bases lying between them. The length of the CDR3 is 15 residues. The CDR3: CASSLDSWQFYEQYF. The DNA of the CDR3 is TGTGCCAGCAGCTTAGATAGCTGGCAGTTCTACGAGCAGTACTTC.

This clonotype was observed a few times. DNA for the CDR3: TGTGCCAGCTCACCATCACCCAATCAGCCCCAGCATTTT. Its translation is CASSPSPNQPQHF. The gene calls are TRBV18 and TRBJ1-5; D is undetermined. CDR1 and CDR2 (germline): KGHSH, LQKENI. Trimming pared 2 bases from V and 3 bases from J, leaving 5 bases between. This CDR3 has 13 residues.

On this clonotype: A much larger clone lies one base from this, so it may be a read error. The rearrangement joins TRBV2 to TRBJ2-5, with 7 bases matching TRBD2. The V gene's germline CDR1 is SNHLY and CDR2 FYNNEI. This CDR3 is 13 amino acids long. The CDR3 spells CASSRLAKESQYF. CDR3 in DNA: TGTGCCAGCAGTCGACTAGCAAAAGAGAGCCAGTACTTC. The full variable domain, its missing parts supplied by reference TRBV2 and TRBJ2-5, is EPEVTQTPSHQVTQMGQEVILRCVPISNHLYFYWYRQILGQKVEFLVSFYNNEISEKSEIFDDQFSVERPDGSNFTLKIRSTKLEDSAMYFCASSRLAKESQYFGPGTRLLVL.